This TCR beta chain stems from a study of Ad26.COV2.S vaccination and SARS-CoV-2 variants. This table comes from immunoSEQ multiplex PCR, and its TCRdb copy is limited to in-frame clones, with some not included. In the table there are about 480,000 clones, roughly nine tenths of which are singletons. The treatment is: roughly 20 received Ad26.COV2.S at low or high dose, single or two shots; 5 received placebo; per-sample allocation not given. On day 63 after the first injection, vaccine and placebo recipients gave samples. As its vector, the vaccine had Ad26, which expressed Wuhan-strain SARS-CoV-2 spike. The sample here was peripheral blood, taken in a trial of Ad26.COV2.S vaccine versus placebo. This TCR derives from a person between 18 and 65 years old who received the Ad26.COV2.S COVID-19 vaccine or a placebo.

CDR3 amino acids: CASTPHILSGANVLTF. In nucleotides, the CDR3 is TGCGCCAGCACCCCACACATCCTCTCTGGGGCCAACGTCCTGACTTTC. V usage is TRBV5-1 and J usage is TRBJ2-6; D unclear. The CDR3 totals 16 residues. The germline V and J ends were trimmed by 6 bases and 0 bases, with 13 bases remaining between them. Germline V CDR1 and CDR2: SGHRS, YFSETQ. Full variable domain (remainder filled in from reference TRBV5-1 and TRBJ2-6): KAGVTQTPRYLIKTRGQQVTLSCSPISGHRSVSWYQQTPGQGLQFLFEYFSETQRNKGNFPGRFSGRQFSNSRSEMNVSTLELGDSALYLCASTPHILSGANVLTFGAGSRLTVL.